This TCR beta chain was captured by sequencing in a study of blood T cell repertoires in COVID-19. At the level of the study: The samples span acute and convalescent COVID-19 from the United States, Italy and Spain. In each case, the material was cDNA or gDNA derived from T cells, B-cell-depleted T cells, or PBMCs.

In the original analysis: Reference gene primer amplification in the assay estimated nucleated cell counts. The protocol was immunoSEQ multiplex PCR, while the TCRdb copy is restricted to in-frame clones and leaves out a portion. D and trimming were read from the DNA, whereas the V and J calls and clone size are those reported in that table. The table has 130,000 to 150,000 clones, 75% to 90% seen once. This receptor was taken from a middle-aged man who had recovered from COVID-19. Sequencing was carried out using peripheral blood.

This CDR3 reads CASSPRLRTSGGANNEQFF. CDR3 sequence (DNA): TGTGCCAGCAGCCCCCGCCTCCGGACTAGCGGGGGGGCAAACAATGAGCAGTTCTTC. This chain joins TRBV9 and TRBJ2-1; 15 bases fit TRBD2. This CDR3 region has 19 residues. J lost 5 bases, V lost 4 bases, and 13 bases had no gene match. CDR1 is SGDLS, CDR2 YYNGEE, per germline.